Shown below are 17 T cell receptor beta chains from a single sample sequenced in a study of Ad26.COV2.S vaccination and SARS-CoV-2 variants. Only in-frame clones appear in the TCRdb table, and some are missing; sequencing was by immunoSEQ multiplex PCR. The profile shows around 300,000 clones, 85% to 90% of them singletons. Sample treatment: some 20 received Ad26.COV2.S at low or high dose, single or two shots; 5 received placebo; per-sample allocation not given. Day 63 after the first injection of vaccine or placebo was the sampling time. The sequenced sample was peripheral blood, obtained in a trial of Ad26.COV2.S vaccine versus placebo. These receptors all stem from a person aged 18-65 years who received the Ad26.COV2.S COVID-19 vaccine or a placebo.

J is TRBJ2-5 and V is TRBV10-2; D might be TRBD2 (6 bases). V shed 2 bases and J shed 5 bases, with 21 bases lying between them. The CDR3 runs 17 residues. Germline V lookup: CDR1 WSHSY, CDR2 SAAADI. The CDR3 here is CASSENPTSVNVETQYF. The CDR3 DNA reads TGCGCCAGCAGTGAGAACCCGACTAGTGTTAATGTGGAGACCCAGTACTTC.

The count of this clone is one. The V and J genes are TRBV3-1 (or the pseudogene TRBV3-2) and TRBJ2-4; 7 nucleotides align to TRBD2. The CDR3 is 15 amino acids. The V gene's germline CDR1 is LGHDT and CDR2 YNNKEL (reference sequence). With 2 bases clipped from V and 2 bases from J, the junction kept 3 bases outside the gene matches. The CDR3 sequence: CASSQLGGTKNIQYF. DNA of the CDR3: TGTGCCAGCAGCCAACTGGGGGGGACCAAAAACATTCAGTACTTC.

As concerns this clone: At one end, the junction sequence differs from germline, possibly due to a read error. The gene calls are TRBV7-7 and TRBJ2-1, with 10 bases matching TRBD2. This CDR3 is 15 amino acids long. The V gene's germline CDR1 is SSHAT and CDR2 FNYEAQ (reference sequence). CDR3 nucleotide sequence: TGTGCTAGCAGCCGGCTAGCGGGGGCTTACAATGAGCAGTTCTTC. This encodes CASSRLAGAYNEQFF. The full variable domain, its missing parts supplied by reference TRBV7-7 and TRBJ2-1, is GAGVSQSPRYKVTKRGQDVTLRCDPISSHATLYWYQQALGQGPEFLTYFNYEAQPDKSGLPSDRFSAERPEGSISTLTIQRTEQRDSAMYRCASSRLAGAYNEQFFGPGTRLTVL.

The table lists this clone with a few counts. The chain has TRBV2 and TRBJ1-6; weak D call: TRBD1 (6 bases). Germline V CDR1 and CDR2: SNHLY, FYNNEI. Between the trimmed V and J ends, which lost 6 bases and 7 bases, there was a span of 19 bases. This CDR3 region has 16 residues. In nucleotides, the CDR3 is TGTGCCAGCAGGGAGAGGGGGAGACAAAGGAATTCACCCCTCCACTTT. Its protein is CASRERGRQRNSPLHF.

The CDR3 sequence is CASSMRPLHEKLFF. In DNA, the CDR3 is TGTGCCAGTAGTATGCGCCCCTTACATGAAAAACTGTTTTTT. The genes are TRBV19 and TRBJ1-4, with D unclear. This CDR3 comprises 14 residues. V dropped 3 bases and J dropped 6 bases, with 11 bases sitting between them. The germline V gene has CDR1 LNHDA and CDR2 SQIVND (reference sequence). The whole variable domain, filled in from reference TRBV19 and TRBJ1-4, reads DGGITQSPKYLFRKEGQNVTLSCEQNLNHDAMYWYRQDPGQGLRLIYYSQIVNDFQKGDIAEGYSVSREKKESFPLTVTSAQKNPTAFYLCASSMRPLHEKLFFGSGTQLSVL.

The J gene is TRBJ2-1, the V gene TRBV25-1; 8 nucleotides agree with TRBD1. CDR1 and CDR2 (germline): MGHDK, SYGVNS. J gave up 6 bases and V 4 bases, and 11 bases lay outside the gene matches. The CDR3 loop spans 16 amino acids. CDR3: CASSASGTGFFNEQFF. CDR3 in DNA: TGTGCCAGCAGTGCCTCCGGGACAGGATTTTTCAATGAGCAGTTCTTC.

V usage is TRBV29-1 and J usage is TRBJ1-4; D might be TRBD1 (5 bases). Germline V gene lookup returns CDR1 SQVTM and CDR2 ANQGSEA. There are 13 residues in the CDR3. Trimming took 7 bases from V and 2 from J, leaving 11 bases between them. The CDR3 region has the DNA TGCAGCGCCCCCGGGGCGACTAATGAAAAACTGTTTTTT. This encodes CSAPGATNEKLFF.

V usage is TRBV27 and J usage is TRBJ2-1, with D uncertain. Germline loops: CDR1 MNHEY, CDR2 SMNVEV (reference sequence). CDR3 length: 14 amino acids. V shed 11 bases and J shed 2 bases, with 16 bases lying between them. As DNA, the CDR3 is TGTGCCTGCCGTGGAGTCGGCCCCTACAATGAGCAGTTCTTC. This encodes CACRGVGPYNEQFF.

The chain has TRBV7-2 and TRBJ2-1; 9 bases align to TRBD2. This CDR3 has 15 amino acids. V dropped 5 bases and J dropped 6; count of bases not matched to a gene: 8. Germline loops: CDR1 SGHTA, CDR2 FQGNSA. This chain's CDR3 is CASSTGGGARNEQFF. The CDR3 DNA follows: TGTGCCAGCAGCACGGGCGGGGGGGCCCGCAATGAGCAGTTCTTC.

The rearrangement joins TRBV6-2 or TRBV6-3 to TRBJ1-1; D is ambiguous. The germline CDR1 and CDR2 sequences are MNHEY and SVGEGT. V lost 2 bases to trimming and J lost 2 bases, with 6 bases between them. This CDR3 has 13 residues. The CDR3 region is CASSYALNTEAFF. CDR3 sequence (DNA): TGTGCCAGCAGTTACGCCCTTAACACTGAAGCTTTCTTT.

The chain links TRBV3-1 (or the pseudogene TRBV3-2) to TRBJ2-7, with 10 bases aligning to TRBD2. V was clipped by 5 bases and J by 2 bases; unmatched bases: 6. Germline V lookup: CDR1 LGHDT, CDR2 YNNKEL (reference sequence). The CDR3 contains 15 residues. The CDR3 bases are TGTGCCAGCAGCGTAGGACTAGCGGCGACCTACGAGCAGTACTTC. It translates to CASSVGLAATYEQYF.

This clone was seen ten or more times. The chain links TRBV2 to TRBJ2-5; TRBD2 is a possible D gene (6 bases). The CDR3 length is 15 residues. CDR1 and CDR2 from the germline V gene are SNHLY and FYNNEI. The germline V and J ends were trimmed by 3 bases and 1 base, with 12 bases remaining between them. CDR3 residues: CASSDGGVGQETQYF. DNA of the CDR3: TGTGCCAGCAGTGATGGCGGGGTGGGCCAAGAGACCCAGTACTTC.

This rearrangement joins TRBV6-5 to TRBJ1-5, with no clear D. The V and J ends lost 2 bases and 0 bases respectively, with 2 bases between them. This CDR3 is 13 amino acids long. CDR1 and CDR2 from the germline V gene are MNHEY and SVGAGI. The CDR3 DNA reads as TGTGCCAGCAGTTACATTAGCAATCAGCCCCAGCATTTT. Its translation is CASSYISNQPQHF.

The chain recombines TRBV5-8 with TRBJ1-3; TRBD1 might be the D (6 bases). CDR1 and CDR2 (germline): SGHTS, YDEGEE. The CDR3 totals 16 residues. V lost 5 bases and J lost 4, with 19 bases in between. CDR3 in DNA: TGTGCCAGCAGTGGGGACAAACCTCTTCGAGGAAACACCATATATTTT. This translates into CASSGDKPLRGNTIYF. Drawing the rest from reference TRBV5-8 and TRBJ1-3, the complete variable domain is EAGVTQSPTHLIKTRGQQATLRCSPISGHTSVYWYQQALGLGLQFLLWYDEGEERNRGNFPPRFSGRQFPNYSSELNVNALELEDSALYLCASSGDKPLRGNTIYFGEGSWLTVV.

CDR3 DNA sequence: TGTGCCAGCAGCCCCCGGACAGTTTTAGGGGCCAACGTCCTGACTTTC. Translated: CASSPRTVLGANVLTF. The rearrangement uses TRBV7-9 and TRBJ2-6; D is possibly TRBD1 (6 bases). CDR1 is SEHNR and CDR2 is FQNEAQ in the germline V gene (reference sequence). This CDR3 contains 16 residues. V dropped 5 bases and J dropped 4 bases, with 15 bases sitting between them. The variable domain in full, with the rest retrieved from reference TRBV7-9 and TRBJ2-6, is DTGVSQNPRHKITKRGQNVTFRCDPISEHNRLYWYRQTLGQGPEFLTYFQNEAQLEKSRLLSDRFSAERPKGSFSTLEIQRTEQGDSAMYLCASSPRTVLGANVLTFGAGSRLTVL.

In DNA, the CDR3 is TGTGCCAGCTCACCACCGGGACTAGCGGGAGGTGATACGCAGTATTTT. Its translation is CASSPPGLAGGDTQYF. The chain combines TRBV18 with TRBJ2-3; 15 bases agree with TRBD2. V gave up 0 bases and J gave up 6 bases; unmatched junction bases: 1. The CDR3 spans 16 residues. Germline V lookup: CDR1 KGHSH, CDR2 LQKENI.

The chain has TRBV5-6 and TRBJ1-2; possibly TRBD1 for D (6 bases). Germline V gene sequence: CDR1 SGHDT, CDR2 YYEEEE. The CDR3 spans 14 residues. V gave up 4 bases and J gave up 4 bases, with 14 bases separating them. In DNA, the CDR3 is TGTGCCAGCAGCCGACGACAGGACGGCTATGGCTACACCTTC. The encoded protein is CASSRRQDGYGYTF.